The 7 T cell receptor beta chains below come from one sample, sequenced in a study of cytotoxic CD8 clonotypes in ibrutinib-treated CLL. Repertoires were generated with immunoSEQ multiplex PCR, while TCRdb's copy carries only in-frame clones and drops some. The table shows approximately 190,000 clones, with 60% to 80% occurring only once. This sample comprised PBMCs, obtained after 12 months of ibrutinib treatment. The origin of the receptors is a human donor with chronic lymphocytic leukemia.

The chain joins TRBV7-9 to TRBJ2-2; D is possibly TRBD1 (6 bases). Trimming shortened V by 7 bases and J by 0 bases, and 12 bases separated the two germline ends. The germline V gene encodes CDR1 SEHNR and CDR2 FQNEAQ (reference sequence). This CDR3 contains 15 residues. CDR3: CASIPQGTNTGELFF. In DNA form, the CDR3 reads TGTGCCAGCATCCCCCAGGGGACGAACACCGGGGAGCTGTTTTTT.

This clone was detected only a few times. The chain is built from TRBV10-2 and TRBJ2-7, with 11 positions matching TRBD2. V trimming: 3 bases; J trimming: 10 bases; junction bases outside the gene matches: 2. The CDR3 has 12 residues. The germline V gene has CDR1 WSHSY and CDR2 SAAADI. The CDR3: CASSELAGAQYF. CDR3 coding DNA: TGCGCCAGCAGTGAACTAGCGGGAGCCCAGTACTTC.

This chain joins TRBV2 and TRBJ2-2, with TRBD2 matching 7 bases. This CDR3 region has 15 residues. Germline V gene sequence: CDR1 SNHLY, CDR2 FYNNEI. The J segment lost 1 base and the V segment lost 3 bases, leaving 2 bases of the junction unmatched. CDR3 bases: TGTGCCAGCAGTGAGGTAGCGGGGAACACCGGGGAGCTGTTTTTT. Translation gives CASSEVAGNTGELFF.

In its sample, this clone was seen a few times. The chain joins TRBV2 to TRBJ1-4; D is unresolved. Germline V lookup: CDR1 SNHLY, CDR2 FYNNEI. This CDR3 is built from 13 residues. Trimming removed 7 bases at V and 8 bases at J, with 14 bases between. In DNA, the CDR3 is TGTGCCAGCAATTCGGCTCGAGAGGAAAAACTGTTTTTT. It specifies CASNSAREEKLFF.

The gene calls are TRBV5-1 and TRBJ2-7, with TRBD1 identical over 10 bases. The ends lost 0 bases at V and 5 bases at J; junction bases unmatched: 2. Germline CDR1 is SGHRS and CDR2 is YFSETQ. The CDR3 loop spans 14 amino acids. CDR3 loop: CASSLGDRGNEQYF. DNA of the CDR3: TGCGCCAGCAGCTTGGGGGACAGGGGTAACGAGCAGTACTTC.

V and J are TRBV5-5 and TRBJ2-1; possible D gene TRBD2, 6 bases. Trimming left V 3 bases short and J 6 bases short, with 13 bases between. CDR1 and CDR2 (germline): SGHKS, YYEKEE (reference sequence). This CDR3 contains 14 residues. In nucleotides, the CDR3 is TGTGCCAGCAGCTCCGGGGCGGGACGCAATGAGCAGTTCTTC. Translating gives CASSSGAGRNEQFF.

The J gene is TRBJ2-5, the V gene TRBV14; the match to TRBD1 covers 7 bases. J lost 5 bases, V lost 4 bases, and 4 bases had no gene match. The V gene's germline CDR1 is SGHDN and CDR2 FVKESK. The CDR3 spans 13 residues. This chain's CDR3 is CASSRGQQETQYF. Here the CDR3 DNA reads TGTGCCAGCAGCCGGGGACAGCAGGAGACCCAGTACTTC.